This TCR beta chain was retrieved from a study of CD8+CD57+ T cells in acquired aplastic anemia. For CDR3 and TCR beta VDJ profiling, genomic DNA was the template used. TCRdb ran MiXCR on the reads and lists one entry per CDR3 protein. In the table there are 250,000 to 350,000 distinct CDR3 sequences, 45% to 70% of which are singletons. Germline CDR1 SGHAT, CDR2 FQNNGV. Trimming shortened V by 5 bases and J by 11 bases, and 19 bases separated the two germline ends. The CDR3 is 13 residues long. The chain uses TRBV11-2 and TRBJ2-7; D unclear. Sequencing was performed on sorted CD4+, CD8+, or CD8+CD57+ T cells (not recorded which) from PBMCs. This receptor was obtained from a human donor with severe aplastic anemia or a healthy control (not recorded which). The CDR3 loop reads CASSPPLYQVEYF. In DNA form, the CDR3 reads TGTGCCAGCAGCCCCCCGCTATACCAGGTCGAGTACTTC.